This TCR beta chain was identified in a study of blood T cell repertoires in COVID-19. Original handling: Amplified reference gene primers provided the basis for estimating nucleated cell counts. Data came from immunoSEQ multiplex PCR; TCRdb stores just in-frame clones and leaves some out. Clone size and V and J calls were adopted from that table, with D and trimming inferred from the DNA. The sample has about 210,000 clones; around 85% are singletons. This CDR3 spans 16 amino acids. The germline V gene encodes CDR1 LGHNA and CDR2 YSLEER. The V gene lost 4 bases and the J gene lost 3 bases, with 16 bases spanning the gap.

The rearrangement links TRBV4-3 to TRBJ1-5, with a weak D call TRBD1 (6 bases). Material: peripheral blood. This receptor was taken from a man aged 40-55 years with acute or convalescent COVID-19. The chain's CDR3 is CASSRTLDSFNQPQHF. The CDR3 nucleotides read TGCGCCAGCAGCCGGACCCTGGACAGCTTCAATCAGCCCCAGCATTTT.